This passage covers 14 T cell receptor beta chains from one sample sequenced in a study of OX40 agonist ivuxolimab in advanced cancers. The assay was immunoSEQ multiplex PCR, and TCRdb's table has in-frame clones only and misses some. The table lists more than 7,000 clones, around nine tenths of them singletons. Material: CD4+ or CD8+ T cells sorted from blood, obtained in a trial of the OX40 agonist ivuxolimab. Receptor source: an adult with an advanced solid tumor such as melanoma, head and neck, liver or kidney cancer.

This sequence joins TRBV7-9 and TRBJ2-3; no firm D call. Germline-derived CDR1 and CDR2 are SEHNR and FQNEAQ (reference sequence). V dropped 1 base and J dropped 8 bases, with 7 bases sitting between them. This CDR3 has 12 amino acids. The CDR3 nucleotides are TGTGCCAGCAGCTTAGGTGAGGTTACGCAGTATTTT. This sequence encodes CASSLGEVTQYF.

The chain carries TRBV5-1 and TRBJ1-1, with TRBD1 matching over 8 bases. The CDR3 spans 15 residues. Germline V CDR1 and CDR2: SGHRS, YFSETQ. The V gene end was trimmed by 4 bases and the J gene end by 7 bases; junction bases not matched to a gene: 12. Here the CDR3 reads CASSPTSGTGIEAFF. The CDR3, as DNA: TGCGCCAGCAGCCCTACCTCCGGGACAGGAATTGAAGCTTTCTTT. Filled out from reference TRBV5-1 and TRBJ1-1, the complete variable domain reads KAGVTQTPRYLIKTRGQQVTLSCSPISGHRSVSWYQQTPGQGLQFLFEYFSETQRNKGNFPGRFSGRQFSNSRSEMNVSTLELGDSALYLCASSPTSGTGIEAFFGQGTRLTVV.

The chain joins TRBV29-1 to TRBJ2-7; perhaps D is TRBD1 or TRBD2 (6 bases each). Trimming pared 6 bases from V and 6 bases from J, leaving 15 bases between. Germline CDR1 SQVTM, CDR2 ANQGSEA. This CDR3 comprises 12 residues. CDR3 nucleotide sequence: TGCAGCGTGGAGGGGGGAGAGGGCGAGCAGTACTTC. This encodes CSVEGGEGEQYF.

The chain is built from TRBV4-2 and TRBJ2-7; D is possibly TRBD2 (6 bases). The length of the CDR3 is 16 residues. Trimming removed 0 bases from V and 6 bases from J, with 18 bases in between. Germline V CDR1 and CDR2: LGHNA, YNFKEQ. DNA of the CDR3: TGTGCCAGCAGCCAAGAAGCGGGCCTAGGGTCTACCGAGCAGTACTTC. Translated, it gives CASSQEAGLGSTEQYF.

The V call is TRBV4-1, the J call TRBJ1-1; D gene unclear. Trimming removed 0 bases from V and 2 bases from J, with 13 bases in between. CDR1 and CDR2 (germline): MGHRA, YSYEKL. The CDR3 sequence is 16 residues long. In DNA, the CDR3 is TGCGCCAGCAGCCAAGATGGGTCAGCCTTTAACACTGAAGCTTTCTTT. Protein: CASSQDGSAFNTEAFF.

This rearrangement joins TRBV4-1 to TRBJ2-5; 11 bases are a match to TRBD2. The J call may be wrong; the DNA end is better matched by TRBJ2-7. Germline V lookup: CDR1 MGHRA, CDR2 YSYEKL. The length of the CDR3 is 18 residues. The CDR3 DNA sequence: TGCGCCAGCAGCCAACTCCCGGCTAGCGGGGGGACCTCCTACGAGCAGTACTTC. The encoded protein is CASSQLPASGGTSYEQYF.

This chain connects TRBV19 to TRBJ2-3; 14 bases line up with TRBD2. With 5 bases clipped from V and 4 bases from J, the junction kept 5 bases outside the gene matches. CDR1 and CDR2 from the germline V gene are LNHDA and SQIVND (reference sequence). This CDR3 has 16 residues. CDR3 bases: TGTGCCAGTAGTGGCGGACTAGCGGGGGGCGCAGATACGCAGTATTTT. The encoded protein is CASSGGLAGGADTQYF. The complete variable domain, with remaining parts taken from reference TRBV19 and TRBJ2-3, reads DGGITQSPKYLFRKEGQNVTLSCEQNLNHDAMYWYRQDPGQGLRLIYYSQIVNDFQKGDIAEGYSVSREKKESFPLTVTSAQKNPTAFYLCASSGGLAGGADTQYFGPGTRLTVL.

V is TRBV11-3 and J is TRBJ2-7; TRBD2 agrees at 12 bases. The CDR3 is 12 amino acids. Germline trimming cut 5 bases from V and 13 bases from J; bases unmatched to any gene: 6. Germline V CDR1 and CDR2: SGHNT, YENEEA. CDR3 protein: CASSPGLAGSYF. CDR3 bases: TGTGCCAGCAGCCCCGGACTAGCGGGGTCTTACTTC.

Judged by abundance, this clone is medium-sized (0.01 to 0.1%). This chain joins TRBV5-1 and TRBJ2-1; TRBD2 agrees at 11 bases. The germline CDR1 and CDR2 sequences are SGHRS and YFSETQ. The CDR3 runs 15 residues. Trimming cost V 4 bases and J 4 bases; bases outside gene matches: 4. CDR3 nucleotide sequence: TGCGCCAGCAGCCCGGGACTAGCGGTATACAATGAGCAGTTCTTC. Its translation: CASSPGLAVYNEQFF.

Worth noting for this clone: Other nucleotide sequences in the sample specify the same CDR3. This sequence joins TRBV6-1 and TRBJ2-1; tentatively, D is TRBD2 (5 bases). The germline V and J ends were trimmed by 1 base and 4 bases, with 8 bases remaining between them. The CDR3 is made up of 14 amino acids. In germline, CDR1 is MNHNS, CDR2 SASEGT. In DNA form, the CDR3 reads TGTGCCAGCAGTGAAGTCGGGGTATACAATGAGCAGTTCTTC. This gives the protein CASSEVGVYNEQFF.

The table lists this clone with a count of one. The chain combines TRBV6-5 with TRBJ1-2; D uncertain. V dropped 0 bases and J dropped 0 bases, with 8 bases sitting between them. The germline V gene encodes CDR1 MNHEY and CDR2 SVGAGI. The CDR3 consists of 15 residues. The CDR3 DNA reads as TGTGCCAGCAGTTACTCGGCCGGAACTAACTATGGCTACACCTTC. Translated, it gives CASSYSAGTNYGYTF.

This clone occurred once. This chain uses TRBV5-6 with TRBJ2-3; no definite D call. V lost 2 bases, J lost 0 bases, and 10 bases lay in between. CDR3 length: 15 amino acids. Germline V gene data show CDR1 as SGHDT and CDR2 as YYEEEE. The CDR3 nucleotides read TGTGCCAGCAGCTTTAAAACAGCAAGCACAGATACGCAGTATTTT. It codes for CASSFKTASTDTQYF.

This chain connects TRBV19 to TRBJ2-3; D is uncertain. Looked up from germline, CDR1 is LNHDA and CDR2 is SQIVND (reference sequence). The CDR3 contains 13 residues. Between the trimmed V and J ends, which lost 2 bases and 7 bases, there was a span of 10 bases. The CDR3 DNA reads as TGTGCCAGTAGTATACTACTGAGGAATACGCAGTATTTT. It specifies CASSILLRNTQYF.

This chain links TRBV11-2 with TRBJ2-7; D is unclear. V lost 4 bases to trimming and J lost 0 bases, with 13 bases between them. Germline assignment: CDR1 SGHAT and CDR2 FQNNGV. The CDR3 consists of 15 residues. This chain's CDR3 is CASSSWTAVSYEQYF. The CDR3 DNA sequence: TGTGCCAGCAGCTCTTGGACGGCGGTCTCCTACGAGCAGTACTTC.